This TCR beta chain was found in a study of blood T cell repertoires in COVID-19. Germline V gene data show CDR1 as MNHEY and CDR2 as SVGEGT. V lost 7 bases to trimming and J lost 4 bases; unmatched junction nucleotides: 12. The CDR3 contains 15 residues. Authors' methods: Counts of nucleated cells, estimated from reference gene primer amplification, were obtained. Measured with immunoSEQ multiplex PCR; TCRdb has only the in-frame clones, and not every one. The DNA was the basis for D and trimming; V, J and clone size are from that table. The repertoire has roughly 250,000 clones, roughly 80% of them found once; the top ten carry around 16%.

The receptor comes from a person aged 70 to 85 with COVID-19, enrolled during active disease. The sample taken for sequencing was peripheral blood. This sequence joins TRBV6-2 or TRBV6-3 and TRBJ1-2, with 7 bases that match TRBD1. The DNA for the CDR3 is TGTGCCAGCACCCCCCTCGGACAGGTTCGCTATGGCTACACCTTC. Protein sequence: CASTPLGQVRYGYTF.